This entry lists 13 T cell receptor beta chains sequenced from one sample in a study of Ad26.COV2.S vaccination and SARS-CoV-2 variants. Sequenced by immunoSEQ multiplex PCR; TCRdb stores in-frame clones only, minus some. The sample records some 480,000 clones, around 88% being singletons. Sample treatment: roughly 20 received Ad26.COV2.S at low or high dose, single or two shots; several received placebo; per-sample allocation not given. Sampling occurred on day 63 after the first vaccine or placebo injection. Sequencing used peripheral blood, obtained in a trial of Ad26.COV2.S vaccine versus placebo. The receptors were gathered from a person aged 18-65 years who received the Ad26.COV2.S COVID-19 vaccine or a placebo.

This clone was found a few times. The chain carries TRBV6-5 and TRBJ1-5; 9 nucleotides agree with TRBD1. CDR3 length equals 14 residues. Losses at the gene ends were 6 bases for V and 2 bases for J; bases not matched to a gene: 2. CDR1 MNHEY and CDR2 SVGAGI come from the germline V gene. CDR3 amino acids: CASRRQGGNQPQHF. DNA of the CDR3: TGTGCCAGCAGGCGACAGGGGGGCAATCAGCCCCAGCATTTT.

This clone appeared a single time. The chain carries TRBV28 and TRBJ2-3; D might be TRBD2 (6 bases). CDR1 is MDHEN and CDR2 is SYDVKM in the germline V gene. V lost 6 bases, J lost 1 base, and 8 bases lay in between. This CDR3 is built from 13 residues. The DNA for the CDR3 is TGTGCCAGCAGGACGGGAGGCACAGATACGCAGTATTTT. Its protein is CASRTGGTDTQYF.

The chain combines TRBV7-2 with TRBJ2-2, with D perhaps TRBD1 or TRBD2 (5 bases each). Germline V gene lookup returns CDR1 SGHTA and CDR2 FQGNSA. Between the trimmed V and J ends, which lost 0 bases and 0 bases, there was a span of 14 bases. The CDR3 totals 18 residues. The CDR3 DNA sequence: TGTGCCAGCAGCTTAGCACCTAGGGGAGCTTCGAACACCGGGGAGCTGTTTTTT. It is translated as CASSLAPRGASNTGELFF.

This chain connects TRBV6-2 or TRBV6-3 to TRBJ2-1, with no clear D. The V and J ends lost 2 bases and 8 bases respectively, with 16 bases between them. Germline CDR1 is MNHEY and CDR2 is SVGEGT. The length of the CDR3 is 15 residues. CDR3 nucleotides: TGTGCCAGCAGTTACGGAAAAAACGAAGTGGATGAGCAGTTCTTC. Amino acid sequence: CASSYGKNEVDEQFF.

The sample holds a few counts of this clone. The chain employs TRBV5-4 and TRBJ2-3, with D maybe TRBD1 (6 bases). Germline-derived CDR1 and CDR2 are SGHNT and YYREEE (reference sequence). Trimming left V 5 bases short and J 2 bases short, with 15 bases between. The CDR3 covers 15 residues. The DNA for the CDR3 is TGTGCCAGCAGGCGATGGGGGCCCCTCACAGATACGCAGTATTTT. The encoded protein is CASRRWGPLTDTQYF.

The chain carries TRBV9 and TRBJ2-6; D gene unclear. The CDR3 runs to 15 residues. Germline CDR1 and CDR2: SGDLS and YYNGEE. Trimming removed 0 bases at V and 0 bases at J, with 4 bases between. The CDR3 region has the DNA TGTGCCAGCAGCGTAGCTATCTCTGGGGCCAACGTCCTGACTTTC. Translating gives CASSVAISGANVLTF.

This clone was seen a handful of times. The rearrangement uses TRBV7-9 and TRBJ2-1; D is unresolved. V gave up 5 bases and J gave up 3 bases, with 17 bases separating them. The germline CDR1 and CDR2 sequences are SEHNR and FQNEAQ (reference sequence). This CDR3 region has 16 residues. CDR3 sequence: CASSPPASVGYNEQFF. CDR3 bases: TGTGCCAGCAGCCCCCCGGCTAGTGTGGGCTACAATGAGCAGTTCTTC.

DNA for the CDR3: TGCAGCGTGGGTTGGGGGAACACTGAAGCTTTCTTT. The encoded protein is CSVGWGNTEAFF. The gene calls are TRBV29-1 and TRBJ1-1; D gene ambiguous. CDR3 length: 12 amino acids. Germline V CDR1 and CDR2: SQVTM, ANQGSEA. The V end was cut by 6 bases, the J end by 1 base, with 9 bases between. Looking up the rest from reference TRBV29-1 and TRBJ1-1 gives the full variable domain: SAVISQKPSRDICQRGTSLTIQCQVDSQVTMMFWYRQQPGQSLTLIATANQGSEATYESGFVIDKFPISRPNLTFSTLTVSNMSPEDSSIYLCSVGWGNTEAFFGQGTRLTVV.

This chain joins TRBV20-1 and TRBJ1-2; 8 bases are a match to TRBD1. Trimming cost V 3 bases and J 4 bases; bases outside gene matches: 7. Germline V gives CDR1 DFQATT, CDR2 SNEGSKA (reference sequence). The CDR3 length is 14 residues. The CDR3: CSASAQGEGYGYTF. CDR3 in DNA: TGCAGTGCTAGTGCACAGGGGGAGGGCTATGGCTACACCTTC.

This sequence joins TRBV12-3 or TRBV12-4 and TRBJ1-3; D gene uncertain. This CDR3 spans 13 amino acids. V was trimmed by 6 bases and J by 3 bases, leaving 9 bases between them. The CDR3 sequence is CASSPNIGNTIYF. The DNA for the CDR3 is TGTGCCAGCAGCCCAAACATTGGAAACACCATATATTTT.

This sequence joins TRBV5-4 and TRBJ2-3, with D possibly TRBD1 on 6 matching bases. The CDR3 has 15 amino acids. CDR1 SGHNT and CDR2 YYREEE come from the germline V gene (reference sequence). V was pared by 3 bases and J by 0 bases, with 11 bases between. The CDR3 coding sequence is TGTGCCAGCAGCTATGGGGGCCCCAGCACAGATACGCAGTATTTT. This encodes CASSYGGPSTDTQYF.

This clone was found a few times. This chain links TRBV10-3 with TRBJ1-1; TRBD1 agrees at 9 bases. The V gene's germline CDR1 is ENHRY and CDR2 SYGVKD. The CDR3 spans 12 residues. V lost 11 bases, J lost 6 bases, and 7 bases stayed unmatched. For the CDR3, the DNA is TGTGCCGCACAGGGGGCGGGCTCTGAAGCTTTCTTT. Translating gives CAAQGAGSEAFF.

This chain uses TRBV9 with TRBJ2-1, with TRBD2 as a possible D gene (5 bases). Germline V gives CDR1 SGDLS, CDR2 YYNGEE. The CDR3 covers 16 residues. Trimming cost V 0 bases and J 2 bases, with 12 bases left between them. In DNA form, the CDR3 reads TGTGCCAGCAGCGTAGCTCTGGACTCTGCCTACAATGAGCAGTTCTTC. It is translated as CASSVALDSAYNEQFF.